A single sample is the source of the 14 T cell receptor beta chains below, sequenced in a study of shared clonotypes between healthy human individuals. Data came from immunoSEQ multiplex PCR; TCRdb stores just in-frame clones and leaves some out. The sample consists of hundreds of thousands of clones, 95% to 96% of them appearing once. As defined, naive CD8 cells were CD45RO-negative and positively selected for CCR7, with terminally differentiated effector memory CD45RA+ cells excluded. Sequenced input: naive CD8+ T cells sorted from blood. These receptors originate from a woman in her thirties in good health.

J is TRBJ2-1 and V is TRBV13, with a tentative D call TRBD1 (5 bases). Trimming stripped 4 bases from V and 4 bases from J, with 17 bases between. The CDR3 is made up of 16 amino acids. Germline V gives CDR1 PRHDT, CDR2 FYEKMQ (reference sequence). The CDR3 DNA sequence: TGTGCCAGCAGCTCCCCGAAGGGGCGTAGGTACAATGAGCAGTTCTTC. Protein: CASSSPKGRRYNEQFF.

The genes are TRBV28 and TRBJ1-6, with 8 bases aligning to TRBD1. Trimming took 7 bases from V and 7 from J; bases not matched to a gene: 6. This CDR3 contains 14 residues. CDR1 MDHEN and CDR2 SYDVKM come from the germline V gene. The CDR3 DNA reads TGTGCCAGCACCGCCAGGGGGCTGAATTCACCCCTCCACTTT. It translates to CASTARGLNSPLHF.

The chain uses TRBV25-1 and TRBJ2-5; 8 bases fit TRBD1. V was clipped by 4 bases and J by 6 bases; unmatched bases: 10. Germline assignment: CDR1 MGHDK and CDR2 SYGVNS. This CDR3 comprises 15 residues. The CDR3 sequence is CASSAADRVGKTQYF. CDR3 DNA sequence: TGTGCCAGCAGTGCTGCGGACAGGGTAGGGAAGACCCAGTACTTC.

The chain recombines TRBV11-2 with TRBJ2-1; TRBD2 is a possible D gene (6 bases). The CDR3 contains 17 residues. Germline CDR1 reads SGHAT; CDR2 reads FQNNGV. V gave up 5 bases and J gave up 4 bases, with 21 bases separating them. Here the CDR3 DNA reads TGTGCCAGCAGCCCCACCGTCGGGGTAGCGGAGTACAATGAGCAGTTCTTC. The encoded protein is CASSPTVGVAEYNEQFF. The full variable domain, in which reference TRBV11-2 and TRBJ2-1 provide the parts outside the CDR3, is EAGVAQSPRYKIIEKRQSVAFWCNPISGHATLYWYQQILGQGPKLLIQFQNNGVVDDSQLPKDRFSAERLKGVDSTLKIQPAKLEDSAVYLCASSPTVGVAEYNEQFFGPGTRLTVL.

The V call is TRBV4-2, the J call TRBJ2-7; 7 positions agree with TRBD2. Per the germline V gene, CDR1 is LGHNA and CDR2 is YNFKEQ. The V segment lost 0 bases and the J segment 5 bases; nucleotides outside the gene matches: 10. This CDR3 is built from 16 residues. CDR3 bases: TGTGCCAGCAGCCAAGATGGGCGAGGCGGGAGCCACGAGCAGTACTTC. It specifies CASSQDGRGGSHEQYF.

The table lists this clone with a count of one. V is TRBV10-3 and J is TRBJ1-2, with 7 nucleotides matching TRBD1. The J segment lost 2 bases and the V segment lost 0 bases, leaving 6 bases of the junction unmatched. Germline V lookup: CDR1 ENHRY, CDR2 SYGVKD. This CDR3 has 16 residues. The chain's CDR3 is CAISESKGGSNYGYTF. CDR3 bases: TGTGCCATCAGTGAGTCCAAAGGGGGCTCAAACTATGGCTACACCTTC.

This clone was observed a handful of times. The chain has TRBV30 and TRBJ2-3; TRBD1 matches at 9 bases. Germline values: CDR1 GTSNPN, CDR2 SVGIG (reference sequence). The CDR3 length is 15 residues. V was clipped by 0 bases and J by 6 bases; unmatched bases: 7. CDR3 bases: TGTGCCTGGAGTGTAGGACAGGGGTTGTTGGATACGCAGTATTTT. Encoded protein: CAWSVGQGLLDTQYF.

The CDR3 loop reads CASSLGGLAFPQETQYF. The CDR3 nucleotides are TGTGCCAGCAGCTTGGGAGGGTTAGCCTTCCCTCAAGAGACCCAGTACTTC. This chain links TRBV5-4 with TRBJ2-5, with D perhaps TRBD2 (5 bases). CDR1 and CDR2 from the germline V gene are SGHNT and YYREEE (reference sequence). The germline V and J ends were trimmed by 0 bases and 2 bases, with 17 bases remaining between them. This CDR3 spans 17 amino acids.

The chain uses TRBV27 and TRBJ1-2; D perhaps matches TRBD1 (5 bases). Germline V lookup: CDR1 MNHEY, CDR2 SMNVEV (reference sequence). Trimming took 3 bases from V and 4 from J, leaving 12 bases between them. The CDR3 length is 14 residues. CDR3 residues: CASSFSGTGYGYTF. The CDR3 DNA sequence: TGTGCCAGCAGTTTCTCGGGGACGGGCTATGGCTACACCTTC.

V and J are TRBV5-1 and TRBJ2-1, with 9 bases aligning to TRBD2. Germline V gives CDR1 SGHRS, CDR2 YFSETQ. The V and J ends lost 9 bases and 7 bases, in that order; junction bases with no gene match: 11. The CDR3 sequence is 14 residues long. CDR3 loop: CATRREGFMNEQFF. CDR3 in DNA: TGCGCCACCAGGCGGGAGGGGTTTATGAATGAGCAGTTCTTC.

The chain is built from TRBV25-1 and TRBJ2-7; TRBD1 matches at 12 bases. With V trimmed by 8 bases and J by 6 bases, 11 bases remained unmatched. CDR3 length: 15 amino acids. Germline CDR1 and CDR2: MGHDK and SYGVNS. The CDR3 is CASATGQGARSEQYF. The DNA for the CDR3 is TGTGCCAGCGCTACGGGACAGGGGGCTAGAAGCGAGCAGTACTTC.

The chain is built from TRBV6-4 and TRBJ2-7, with D perhaps TRBD1 or TRBD2 (5 bases each). Germline V gene sequence: CDR1 MRHNA, CDR2 SNTAGT. The CDR3 length is 13 residues. Trimming stripped 11 bases from V and 6 bases from J, with 20 bases between. CDR3 coding DNA: TGTGCCCGCTGGGACGGGGTTGGTAGCGAGCAGTACTTC. Translating gives CARWDGVGSEQYF.

As to this clone: This sample also contains other DNA sequences that code for the same CDR3. The CDR3 sequence is CASSLGDTQYF. The CDR3 nucleotides are TGTGCCAGCAGTTTGGGAGATACGCAGTATTTT. V is TRBV28 and J is TRBJ2-3, with no clear D. From germline, CDR1 is MDHEN and CDR2 SYDVKM. This CDR3 is built from 11 residues. With 3 bases removed from V and 5 bases from J, the gap between germline ends came to 3 bases. Using reference TRBV28 and TRBJ2-3 for the parts outside the CDR3, the full variable domain is DVKVTQSSRYLVKRTGEKVFLECVQDMDHENMFWYRQDPGLGLRLIYFSYDVKMKEKGDIPEGYSVSREKKERFSLILESASTNQTSMYLCASSLGDTQYFGPGTRLTVL.

V and J are TRBV10-2 and TRBJ2-1; D is ambiguous. The CDR3 contains 18 residues. Per the germline V gene, CDR1 is WSHSY and CDR2 is SAAADI. Trimming pared 5 bases from V and 0 bases from J, leaving 20 bases between. The CDR3: CASSRTAMTGSSYNEQFF. The CDR3 DNA sequence: TGCGCCAGCAGTCGAACGGCGATGACTGGATCCTCCTACAATGAGCAGTTCTTC.